The 28 T cell receptor beta chains reported below all come from one sample, sequenced in a study of shared clonotypes between healthy human individuals. Here immunoSEQ multiplex PCR was the method, and the copy in TCRdb shows in-frame clones only, minus some. The table lists fewer than 850,000 clones, about 78% of them singletons. Sequenced material: memory CD4+ T cells sorted from blood. Specified subset: CD45RA-negative fraction. Receptors originate from a woman aged 30 to 39 in good health.

The chain uses TRBV29-1 and TRBJ2-3; no clear D gene. The CDR3 runs 15 residues. The germline V and J ends were trimmed by 4 bases and 0 bases, with 14 bases remaining between them. Looked up from germline, CDR1 is SQVTM and CDR2 is ANQGSEA. The CDR3 reads CSVVRVLASTDTQYF. The CDR3 nucleotides are TGCAGCGTTGTTCGGGTGTTAGCTAGCACAGATACGCAGTATTTT.

This chain uses TRBV7-8 with TRBJ2-7; maybe TRBD2 (6 bases). Germline V gene data show CDR1 as SGHVS and CDR2 as FQNEAQ. Trimming removed 7 bases from V and 3 bases from J, with 10 bases in between. The length of the CDR3 is 12 residues. In nucleotides, the CDR3 is TGTGCCAGCACCGGGGGAAGCTACGAGCAGTACTTC. This sequence encodes CASTGGSYEQYF.

This chain uses TRBV5-1 with TRBJ1-1, with a possible D match to TRBD1 (6 bases). Trimming pared 7 bases from V and 6 bases from J, leaving 10 bases between. Germline lookup yields CDR1 SGHRS and CDR2 YFSETQ. This CDR3 region has 11 residues. CDR3 DNA sequence: TGCGCCAGCTATGAGGGGGCTGAAGCTTTCTTT. Protein: CASYEGAEAFF.

The gene calls are TRBV5-6 and TRBJ2-2, with 7 bases identical to TRBD1. There are 16 residues in the CDR3. V trimming: 4 bases; J trimming: 5 bases; junction bases outside the gene matches: 11. The germline V gene has CDR1 SGHDT and CDR2 YYEEEE. Here the CDR3 reads CASSPNMAGGTGELFF. In nucleotides, the CDR3 is TGTGCCAGCAGCCCCAACATGGCAGGGGGAACCGGGGAGCTGTTTTTT.

The rearrangement links TRBV28 to TRBJ2-2; 8 nucleotides agree with TRBD1. The CDR3 has 15 amino acids. V dropped 5 bases and J dropped 5; count of bases not matched to a gene: 7. The germline V gene encodes CDR1 MDHEN and CDR2 SYDVKM. CDR3 nucleotides: TGTGCCAGCAGTACAAGGACAGGGAGAACCGGGGAGCTGTTTTTT. Protein sequence: CASSTRTGRTGELFF. Full variable domain (outside the CDR3, taken from reference TRBV28 and TRBJ2-2): DVKVTQSSRYLVKRTGEKVFLECVQDMDHENMFWYRQDPGLGLRLIYFSYDVKMKEKGDIPEGYSVSREKKERFSLILESASTNQTSMYLCASSTRTGRTGELFFGEGSRLTVL.

The rearrangement links TRBV10-2 to TRBJ2-3; D gene unclear. CDR1 is WSHSY, CDR2 SAAADI, per germline. The V end was cut by 0 bases, the J end by 10 bases, with 8 bases between. This CDR3 comprises 12 residues. DNA of the CDR3: TGCGCCAGCAGTGAGTCGATCCGGGCGCAGTATTTT. Its translation is CASSESIRAQYF.

The rearrangement links TRBV6-1 to TRBJ2-2, with D maybe TRBD1 (5 bases). The CDR3 is made up of 15 amino acids. V was shortened by 4 bases and J by 5 bases, with 14 bases between the two germline ends. Per germline, CDR1 MNHNS and CDR2 SASEGT. CDR3 coding DNA: TGTGCCAGCAGTGGCAATCGGGCAGGGACCGGGGAGCTGTTTTTT. This sequence encodes CASSGNRAGTGELFF.

V is TRBV11-3 and J is TRBJ2-1; 8 positions agree with TRBD2. CDR3 length: 13 amino acids. The ends lost 5 bases at V and 8 bases at J; junction bases unmatched: 5. CDR1 and CDR2 from the germline V gene are SGHNT and YENEEA. CDR3 nucleotides: TGTGCCAGCAGCACGGGACTAGGGGATGAGCAGTTCTTC. Amino acid sequence: CASSTGLGDEQFF.

This clone was observed a single time. This sequence joins TRBV11-2 and TRBJ2-7, with D possibly matching TRBD1 (6 bases). The CDR3 consists of 13 residues. CDR1 is SGHAT, CDR2 FQNNGV, per germline. Trimming left V 7 bases short and J 2 bases short, with 12 bases between. The CDR3 region is CASTKQGTYEQYF. CDR3 nucleotide sequence: TGTGCCAGCACAAAACAGGGTACCTACGAGCAGTACTTC.

The chain combines TRBV6-4 with TRBJ2-7; D unclear. Germline CDR1 is MRHNA and CDR2 is SNTAGT. The CDR3 has 16 residues. Trimming removed 0 bases from V and 0 bases from J, with 12 bases in between. CDR3: CASSDSTVFSSYEQYF. In DNA, the CDR3 is TGTGCCAGCAGTGACTCGACGGTCTTTAGCTCCTACGAGCAGTACTTC.

V is TRBV19 and J is TRBJ1-3, with D unresolved. The length of the CDR3 is 12 residues. Germline CDR1 is LNHDA and CDR2 is SQIVND (reference sequence). V lost 9 bases and J 2 bases, leaving 8 bases between the germline ends. This CDR3 reads CASSTAGNTIYF. For the CDR3, the DNA is TGTGCCAGCTCGACGGCTGGAAACACCATATATTTT.

The genes are TRBV7-9 and TRBJ1-4; TRBD1 agrees at 10 bases. Germline CDR1 is SEHNR and CDR2 is FQNEAQ (reference sequence). The CDR3 is made up of 15 amino acids. With V trimmed by 4 bases and J by 7 bases, 6 bases remained unmatched. CDR3 residues: CASSSDRGLGEKLFF. The CDR3 DNA sequence: TGTGCCAGCAGCTCCGACAGGGGGCTCGGTGAAAAACTGTTTTTT.

On this clone itself: A read error may be the cause here, since a much bigger clone is one base away. The chain employs TRBV4-2 and TRBJ1-1; D remains unclear. CDR1 and CDR2 from the germline V gene are LGHNA and YNFKEQ. This CDR3 has 15 residues. Between the trimmed V and J ends, which lost 0 bases and 7 bases, there was a span of 15 bases. The CDR3 bases are TGTGCCAGCAGCCAAGATTACCGAGGCATCAATGAAGCTTTCTTT. Amino acids: CASSQDYRGINEAFF.

This rearrangement joins TRBV11-2 to TRBJ1-1; D is unresolved. CDR3 size: 12 residues. Germline V gene sequence: CDR1 SGHAT, CDR2 FQNNGV. Trimming removed 4 bases from V and 8 bases from J, with 11 bases in between. CDR3 sequence: CASSSYLGEAFF. The CDR3 DNA is TGTGCCAGCAGCTCCTACCTTGGAGAAGCTTTCTTT.

The rearrangement links TRBV11-2 to TRBJ2-4, with TRBD2 identical over 9 bases. The V and J ends lost 10 bases and 4 bases, in that order; junction bases with no gene match: 5. The CDR3 is 13 residues long. CDR1 SGHAT and CDR2 FQNNGV come from the germline V gene. The CDR3 region is CATRGLAKNIQYF. For the CDR3, the DNA is TGTGCCACCCGAGGACTAGCGAAAAACATTCAGTACTTC.

The chain couples TRBV19 to TRBJ2-1; the match to TRBD1 covers 9 bases. The CDR3 is made up of 14 amino acids. Germline loops: CDR1 LNHDA, CDR2 SQIVND (reference sequence). V lost 5 bases and J lost 8; bases outside the gene matches: 7. The CDR3: CASSEGQGEDEQFF. CDR3 DNA: TGTGCCAGTAGTGAGGGACAGGGCGAGGATGAGCAGTTCTTC.

The table lists this clone with a count of one. The J gene is TRBJ2-2, the V gene TRBV5-1; 9 positions match TRBD2. This CDR3 spans 16 amino acids. The V and J ends lost 1 base and 2 bases, in that order; junction bases with no gene match: 3. Germline CDR1 and CDR2: SGHRS and YFSETQ. CDR3 coding DNA: TGCGCCAGCAGCTTGTTTAGCGGGAGTAACACCGGGGAGCTGTTTTTT. As protein: CASSLFSGSNTGELFF.

This chain connects TRBV6-1 to TRBJ2-3; D may be TRBD1 or TRBD2 (5 bases each). The CDR3 extends over 14 amino acids. Germline CDR1 and CDR2: MNHNS and SASEGT. Trimming took 5 bases from V and 2 from J, leaving 11 bases between them. The CDR3 sequence is CASSQTGTTDTQYF. The CDR3 coding sequence is TGTGCCAGCAGTCAAACGGGGACCACAGATACGCAGTATTTT.

This clone came up many times. The chain couples TRBV19 to TRBJ2-1; a weak D match, TRBD2 (5 bases). Trimming took off 7 bases at V and 9 bases at J, with 25 bases between the two ends. The CDR3 consists of 16 residues. The V gene's germline CDR1 is LNHDA and CDR2 SQIVND (reference sequence). The CDR3 spells CASTSRPGGGWGEQFF. The CDR3, as DNA: TGTGCCAGTACCTCCAGGCCGGGTGGCGGGTGGGGTGAGCAGTTCTTC.

The rearrangement uses TRBV6-5 and TRBJ2-7; TRBD2 might be the D (5 bases). The V end was cut by 0 bases, the J end by 6 bases, with 15 bases between. The CDR3 totals 15 residues. Germline V gives CDR1 MNHEY, CDR2 SVGAGI. CDR3 sequence (DNA): TGTGCCAGCAGTTACTCGGGGAGCCGCCAAGGCGAGCAGTACTTC. The encoded protein is CASSYSGSRQGEQYF.

CDR3 residues: CASRIVNEQFF. DNA of the CDR3: TGTGCCAGCAGGATTGTGAATGAGCAGTTCTTC. The chain uses TRBV7-9 and TRBJ2-1, with D unresolved. Germline lookup yields CDR1 SEHNR and CDR2 FQNEAQ (reference sequence). V gave up 6 bases and J gave up 7 bases, with 7 bases separating them. The CDR3 totals 11 residues.

This chain connects TRBV7-9 to TRBJ2-2; 9 bases fit TRBD1. After removal of 1 base from V and 5 bases from J, the junction contained 2 bases not matched to a gene. Looked up from germline, CDR1 is SEHNR and CDR2 is FQNEAQ (reference sequence). CDR3 length: 15 residues. CDR3 residues: CASSLGDRETGELFF. CDR3 bases: TGTGCCAGCAGCTTAGGGGACAGGGAGACCGGGGAGCTGTTTTTT.

This chain joins TRBV6-5 and TRBJ2-7, with 7 positions matching TRBD2. This CDR3 comprises 15 residues. CDR1 is MNHEY and CDR2 is SVGAGI in the germline V gene. V was clipped by 0 bases and J by 7 bases; unmatched bases: 9. CDR3 DNA sequence: TGTGCCAGCAGTTACTCGTTCCGGGGGGTCAGGGAGCAGTACTTC. Its translation: CASSYSFRGVREQYF.

This chain uses TRBV6-4 with TRBJ2-1; TRBD2 agrees at 8 bases. The CDR3 consists of 16 residues. The J segment lost 9 bases and the V segment lost 0 bases, leaving 10 bases of the junction unmatched. Germline lookup yields CDR1 MRHNA and CDR2 SNTAGT. CDR3 in DNA: TGTGCCAGCAGTGACTCGCTCGCGGGGGGTCGGAGTGAGCAGTTCTTC. It yields the protein CASSDSLAGGRSEQFF.

This rearrangement joins TRBV10-2 to TRBJ2-2, with D maybe TRBD1 (5 bases). Per germline, CDR1 WSHSY and CDR2 SAAADI. This CDR3 contains 18 residues. V was clipped by 0 bases and J by 3 bases, with 17 bases between them. CDR3 protein: CASSESMGQRGDTGELFF. The CDR3 nucleotides are TGCGCCAGCAGTGAGTCGATGGGGCAGCGTGGTGACACCGGGGAGCTGTTTTTT.

The chain joins TRBV18 to TRBJ2-7; D is unresolved. Trimming removed 6 bases at V and 5 bases at J, with 8 bases between. Germline CDR1 reads KGHSH; CDR2 reads LQKENI. The CDR3 spans 11 residues. The CDR3 DNA reads as TGTGCCAGCTCCTCAGACCACGAGCAGTACTTC. Encoded protein: CASSSDHEQYF.

This clone was counted between two and nine times. This chain links TRBV2 with TRBJ1-1, with D uncertain. V dropped 6 bases and J dropped 3 bases, with 14 bases sitting between them. The CDR3 consists of 14 residues. From germline, CDR1 is SNHLY and CDR2 FYNNEI. CDR3 nucleotides: TGTGCCAGCAGGGTCGGGCGAGAGTACACTGAAGCTTTCTTT. As protein: CASRVGREYTEAFF.

CDR3 sequence reads: CASGGLAVAKNIQYF. The CDR3 DNA is TGTGCCAGCGGGGGACTAGCGGTAGCCAAAAACATTCAGTACTTC. The genes are TRBV7-9 and TRBJ2-4; TRBD2 aligns across 11 bases. The CDR3 has 15 amino acids. CDR1 and CDR2 from the germline V gene are SEHNR and FQNEAQ (reference sequence). The trim removed 8 bases at V and 0 bases at J, leaving 3 bases unmatched.